The source of this T cell receptor beta chain is a study of technical replicates of blood from several donors. The germline gives CDR1 MNHEY, CDR2 SMNVEV (reference sequence). Trimming removed 5 bases from V and 5 bases from J; junction bases left unmatched: 3. This CDR3 is 14 amino acids long. Produced via immunoSEQ multiplex PCR; TCRdb's table is partial and in-frame only. The sample lists roughly 6,400 clones, less than 96% occurring once. The sequence derives from a human donor in good health. The V and J genes are TRBV27 and TRBJ2-7, with TRBD2 matching 13 bases. The sequenced sample was PBMCs. The CDR3, as DNA: TGTGCCAGCAGTCCCGGGACTAGCGGGGACGAGCAGTACTTC. Encoded protein: CASSPGTSGDEQYF.